Following are 11 T cell receptor beta chains from one sample sequenced in a study of PD-1 blockade in mismatch repair-deficient tumors. Profiled with immunoSEQ multiplex PCR; TCRdb holds only in-frame clones, not every one. In the table there are 40,000 to 65,000 clones, about 85% of which are singletons. The input for sequencing was peripheral blood, taken more than 19 weeks after starting pembrolizumab. Receptors were obtained from an adult with mismatch repair-deficient cancer.

The gene calls are TRBV18 and TRBJ1-2; a weak D match, TRBD1 (6 bases). With 3 bases removed from V and 6 bases from J, the gap between germline ends came to 17 bases. This CDR3 comprises 15 residues. Germline CDR1 KGHSH, CDR2 LQKENI. This chain's CDR3 is CASSPRQTGDNGYTF. CDR3 sequence (DNA): TGTGCCAGCTCACCCCGACAGACAGGTGACAATGGCTACACCTTC.

By its share, this clone is medium-sized (0.01 to 0.1%). The chain is built from TRBV5-5 and TRBJ1-1; D gene uncertain. Germline lookup yields CDR1 SGHKS and CDR2 YYEKEE (reference sequence). The CDR3 has 14 residues. Trimming left V 2 bases short and J 0 bases short, with 8 bases between. The CDR3 sequence: CASSLQRMNTEAFF. The CDR3 DNA sequence: TGTGCCAGCAGCTTACAACGCATGAACACTGAAGCTTTCTTT.

This chain joins TRBV10-3 and TRBJ1-5; D gene ambiguous. The CDR3 is 16 residues long. V lost 2 bases to trimming and J lost 0 bases, with 11 bases between them. Per the germline V gene, CDR1 is ENHRY and CDR2 is SYGVKD. CDR3 amino acids: CAISETAGVSNQPQHF. In DNA form, the CDR3 reads TGTGCCATCAGTGAGACGGCAGGAGTTAGCAATCAGCCCCAGCATTTT.

This chain connects TRBV10-3 to TRBJ2-4, with a weak D call TRBD1 (5 bases). Germline values: CDR1 ENHRY, CDR2 SYGVKD. V was shortened by 0 bases and J by 3 bases, with 15 bases between the two germline ends. This CDR3 region has 17 residues. The CDR3 loop reads CAISESEQEPGKNIQYF. CDR3 DNA sequence: TGTGCCATCAGTGAGTCAGAACAGGAACCCGGCAAAAACATTCAGTACTTC.

The chain combines TRBV6-1 with TRBJ2-7, with a tentative D call TRBD2 (5 bases). Trimming removed 5 bases at V and 12 bases at J, with 20 bases between. Germline CDR1 and CDR2: MNHNS and SASEGT. The CDR3 is made up of 13 amino acids. The CDR3, as DNA: TGTGCCAGCAGTTCCCAACTAGGCTATCCGATGTACTTC. Protein product: CASSSQLGYPMYF.

The chain uses TRBV6-1 and TRBJ2-7, with 11 bases aligning to TRBD2. Germline lookup yields CDR1 MNHNS and CDR2 SASEGT. With V trimmed by 1 base and J by 4 bases, 6 bases remained unmatched. The CDR3 runs 16 residues. The CDR3, as DNA: TGTGCCAGCAGTGAAGTGGCGGCTAGCGGGAGGTACGAGCAGTACTTC. Translated, it gives CASSEVAASGRYEQYF.

As to this clone: Relative to the germline gene, one junction end is altered; a read error may explain this. The genes are TRBV7-7 and TRBJ2-7, with TRBD2 identical over 7 bases. Per germline, CDR1 SSHAT and CDR2 FNYEAQ (reference sequence). This CDR3 has 15 amino acids. The CDR3 bases are TGTGCTAGCAGCTTAGGGGCGGGGGAGACCTACGAGCAGTACTTC. Protein product: CASSLGAGETYEQYF. Based on the CDR3 plus reference TRBV7-7 and TRBJ2-7, the full variable domain is GAGVSQSPRYKVTKRGQDVTLRCDPISSHATLYWYQQALGQGPEFLTYFNYEAQPDKSGLPSDRFSAERPEGSISTLTIQRTEQRDSAMYRCASSLGAGETYEQYFGPGTRLTVT.

V gene TRBV7-9 combines with J gene TRBJ2-4; D might be TRBD2 (6 bases). CDR1 and CDR2 (germline): SEHNR, FQNEAQ (reference sequence). The length of the CDR3 is 15 residues. V lost 0 bases and J lost 3, with 9 bases in between. In DNA form, the CDR3 reads TGTGCCAGCAGCTTAGCGCAGGGAGGCAAAAACATTCAGTACTTC. Its translation: CASSLAQGGKNIQYF.

This clone appeared a single time. The chain joins TRBV6-5 to TRBJ2-2; the D call may be TRBD1 or TRBD2 (5 bases each). V was pared by 8 bases and J by 1 base, with 11 bases between. Germline V lookup: CDR1 MNHEY, CDR2 SVGAGI. CDR3 length: 14 residues. The chain's CDR3 is CASARDGNTGELFF. The CDR3 region has the DNA TGTGCCAGCGCCAGGGACGGGAACACCGGGGAGCTGTTTTTT.

V is TRBV6-5 and J is TRBJ2-1, with D possibly matching TRBD2 (6 bases). V lost 2 bases to trimming and J lost 7 bases, with 18 bases between them. The CDR3 sequence is 16 residues long. Germline lookup yields CDR1 MNHEY and CDR2 SVGAGI. Here the CDR3 DNA reads TGTGCCAGCAGTTACGGGATGGACTATAGCCATAATGAGCAGTTCTTC. Translated, it gives CASSYGMDYSHNEQFF.

This chain links TRBV11-2 with TRBJ2-7, with 8 bases identical to TRBD2. The CDR3 length is 15 residues. Trimming took 5 bases from V and 6 from J; bases not matched to a gene: 12. The germline V gene has CDR1 SGHAT and CDR2 FQNNGV. In DNA, the CDR3 is TGTGCCAGCAGCCAATCGACAGCGGGAGAAGGCGAGCAGTACTTC. This encodes CASSQSTAGEGEQYF.